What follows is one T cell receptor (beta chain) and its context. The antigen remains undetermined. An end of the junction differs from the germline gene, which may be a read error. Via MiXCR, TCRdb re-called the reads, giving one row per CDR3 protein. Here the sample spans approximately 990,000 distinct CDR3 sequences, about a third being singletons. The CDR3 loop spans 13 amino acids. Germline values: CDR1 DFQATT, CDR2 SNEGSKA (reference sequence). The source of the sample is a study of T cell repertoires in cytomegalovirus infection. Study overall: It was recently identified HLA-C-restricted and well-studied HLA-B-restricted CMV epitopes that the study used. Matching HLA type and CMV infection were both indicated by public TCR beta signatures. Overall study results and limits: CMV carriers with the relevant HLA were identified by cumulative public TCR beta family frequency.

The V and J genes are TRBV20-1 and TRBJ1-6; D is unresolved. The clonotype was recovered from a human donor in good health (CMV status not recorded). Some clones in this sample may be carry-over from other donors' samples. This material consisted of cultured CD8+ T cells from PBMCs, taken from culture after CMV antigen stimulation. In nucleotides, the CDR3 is TGCAGTGCTCGAGATCCTATGAATTCACCCCTCCACTTT. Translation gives CSARDPMNSPLHF.